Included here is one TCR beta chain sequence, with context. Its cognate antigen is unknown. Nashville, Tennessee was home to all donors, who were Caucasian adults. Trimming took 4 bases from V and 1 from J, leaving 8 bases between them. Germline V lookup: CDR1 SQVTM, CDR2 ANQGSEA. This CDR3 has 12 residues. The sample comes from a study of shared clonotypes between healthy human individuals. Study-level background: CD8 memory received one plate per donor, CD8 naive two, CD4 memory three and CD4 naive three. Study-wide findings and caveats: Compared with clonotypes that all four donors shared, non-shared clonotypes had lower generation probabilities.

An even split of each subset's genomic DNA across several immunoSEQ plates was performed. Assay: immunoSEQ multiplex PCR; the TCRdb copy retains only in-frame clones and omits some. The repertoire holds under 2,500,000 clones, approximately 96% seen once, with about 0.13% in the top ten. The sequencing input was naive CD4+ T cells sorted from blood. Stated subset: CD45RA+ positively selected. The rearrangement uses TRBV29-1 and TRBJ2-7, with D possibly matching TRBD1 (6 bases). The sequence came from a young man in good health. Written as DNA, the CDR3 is TGCAGCGTTGGAGGGGGATCCTACGAGCAGTACTTC. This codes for CSVGGGSYEQYF.